One sample yielded the 6 T cell receptor beta chains listed below, sequenced in a study of cytomegalovirus exposure and HLA in healthy donors. The PCR contained 60 Vbeta and 13 Jbeta primers. Measured with immunoSEQ multiplex PCR; TCRdb has only the in-frame clones, and not every one. The data contain 95,000 to 150,000 clones, 80% to 90% of them singletons. The sample comprised PBMCs. Source of these receptors: a woman in her 30s in good health and CMV-seronegative.

The genes are TRBV9 and TRBJ2-1; possibly TRBD1 for D (5 bases). The CDR3 extends over 15 amino acids. The V and J ends lost 0 bases and 7 bases respectively, with 14 bases between them. Germline V gives CDR1 SGDLS, CDR2 YYNGEE. The CDR3 loop reads CASSVEGGAWNEQFF. The CDR3 DNA is TGTGCCAGCAGCGTAGAAGGTGGGGCTTGGAATGAGCAGTTCTTC. Full variable domain (missing parts from reference TRBV9 and TRBJ2-1): DSGVTQTPKHLITATGQRVTLRCSPRSGDLSVYWYQQSLDQGLQFLIQYYNGEERAKGNILERFSAQQFPDLHSELNLSSLELGDSALYFCASSVEGGAWNEQFFGPGTRLTVL.

CDR3 protein: CASSVRQGPRWEDTIYF. For the CDR3, the DNA is TGTGCCAGCAGCGTTCGACAGGGACCCCGCTGGGAGGACACCATATATTTT. This sequence joins TRBV9 and TRBJ1-3, with TRBD1 matching over 7 bases. V trimming: 2 bases; J trimming: 8 bases; junction bases outside the gene matches: 16. The CDR3 has 17 amino acids. Per the germline V gene, CDR1 is SGDLS and CDR2 is YYNGEE.

The chain has TRBV10-3 and TRBJ2-4; D uncertain. This CDR3 spans 13 amino acids. CDR1 and CDR2 from the germline V gene are ENHRY and SYGVKD. V was pared by 2 bases and J by 1 base, with 3 bases between. CDR3: CAISERAKNIQYF. CDR3 in DNA: TGTGCCATCAGTGAGCGGGCCAAAAACATTCAGTACTTC.

J is TRBJ1-4 and V is TRBV6-4; perhaps TRBD1 as D (6 bases). This CDR3 is built from 16 residues. Per the germline V gene, CDR1 is MRHNA and CDR2 is SNTAGT. Trimming stripped 2 bases from V and 0 bases from J, with 10 bases between. CDR3 sequence: CASSDQDRSTNEKLFF. CDR3 nucleotide sequence: TGTGCCAGCAGTGACCAGGACAGATCAACTAATGAAAAACTGTTTTTT.

The rearrangement links TRBV29-1 to TRBJ2-2; 9 positions agree with TRBD1. V trimming: 5 bases; J trimming: 3 bases; junction bases outside the gene matches: 4. Germline loops: CDR1 SQVTM, CDR2 ANQGSEA. CDR3 length: 14 amino acids. As DNA, the CDR3 is TGCAGCGTTCACCGGGACAGGGACACCGGGGAGCTGTTTTTT. Translating gives CSVHRDRDTGELFF.

This clone was observed a few times. The chain uses TRBV4-2 and TRBJ2-1; D is unclear. V was clipped by 0 bases and J by 2 bases, with 8 bases between them. This CDR3 comprises 15 residues. CDR1 and CDR2 from the germline V gene are LGHNA and YNFKEQ. The CDR3 DNA sequence: TGTGCCAGCAGCCAAGAGAGTACCCCCTACAATGAGCAGTTCTTC. This sequence encodes CASSQESTPYNEQFF.